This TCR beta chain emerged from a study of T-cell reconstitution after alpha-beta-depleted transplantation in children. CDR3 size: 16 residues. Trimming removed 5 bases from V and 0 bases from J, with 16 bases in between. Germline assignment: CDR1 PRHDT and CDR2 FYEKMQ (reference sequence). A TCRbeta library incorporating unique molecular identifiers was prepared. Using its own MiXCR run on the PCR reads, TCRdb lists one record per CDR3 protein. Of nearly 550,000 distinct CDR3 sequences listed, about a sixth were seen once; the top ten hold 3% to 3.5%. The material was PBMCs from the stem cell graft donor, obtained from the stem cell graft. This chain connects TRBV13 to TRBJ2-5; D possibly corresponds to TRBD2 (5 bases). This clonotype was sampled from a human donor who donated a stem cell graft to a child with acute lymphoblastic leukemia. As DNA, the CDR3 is TGTGCCAGCAGCCTAACGTGGACGGGGTACCAAGAGACCCAGTACTTC. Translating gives CASSLTWTGYQETQYF.